This TCR beta chain appears in the sequencing data of a study of shared clonotypes between healthy human individuals. Using immunoSEQ multiplex PCR, the repertoire was profiled, and TCRdb retains in-frame clones only, with some absent. The sample holds some 1.4 million clones; roughly 96% are singletons and the top ten take about 1%. The CDR3 has 14 residues. Deletions cut 1 base from V and 3 bases from J, with 10 bases between. Germline V gives CDR1 SGHTA, CDR2 FQGNSA. The TCR was taken from a man aged 30-40 years in good health. The rearrangement uses TRBV7-2 and TRBJ2-7; D tentatively fits TRBD1 or TRBD2 (5 bases each). Material: naive CD4+ T cells sorted from blood. Sample subset: CD45RA+ positively selected. The DNA for the CDR3 is TGTGCCAGCAGCTTAGGAGGGACGGGCTACGAGCAGTACTTC. This gives the protein CASSLGGTGYEQYF.